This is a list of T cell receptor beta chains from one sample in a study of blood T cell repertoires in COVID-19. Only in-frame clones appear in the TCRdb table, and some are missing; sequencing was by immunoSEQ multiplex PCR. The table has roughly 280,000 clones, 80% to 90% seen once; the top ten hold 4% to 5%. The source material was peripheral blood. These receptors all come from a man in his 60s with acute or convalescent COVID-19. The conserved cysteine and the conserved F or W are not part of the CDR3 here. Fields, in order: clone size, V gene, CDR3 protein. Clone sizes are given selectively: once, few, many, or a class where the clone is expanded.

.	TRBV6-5	ASLTRQLTSYGYT
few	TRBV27	ASSSRTDFNYGYT
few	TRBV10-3	AISDRVGDTQY
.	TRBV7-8	ASSPSGTQLYEQY
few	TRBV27	ASSFNFGGARRRELF
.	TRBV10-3	AIREGSTGDYGYT
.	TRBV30	AWSVPTALADTQY
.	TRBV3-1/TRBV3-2	ASSQDPGRMGDTQY
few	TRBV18	ASSPLQGAANEKLF
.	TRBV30	ACIRQEYGYT
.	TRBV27	ASSFRDRNTEAF
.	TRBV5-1	ASSFILTGGRGTEAF
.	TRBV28	ASSPMTGPEQF
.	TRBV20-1	SARDQGEQY
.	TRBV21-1	ASSNCRQGAGTDTQY
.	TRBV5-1	ASLEGSNTGELF
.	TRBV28	ASSSAGGRAGELF
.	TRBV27	ASSAQGVGEAF
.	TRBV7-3	ASSLQGGPYNEQF
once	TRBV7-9	ASSLVLVRETQY